This T cell receptor (beta chain) was sequenced in a study of blood T cells in healthy people across ages. For the second PCR, which ran for about 7 to 11 cycles, a sample-barcoded 5' primer and a J-beta primer mix were used. TCRdb processed the 5' RACE reads anew with MiXCR; each CDR3 protein has one entry. Altogether around 870,000 distinct CDR3 sequences are present, more than 25% being singletons, with the ten largest covering approximately 15%. This clonotype was detected only a few times. The CDR3 is made up of 16 amino acids. Germline V gives CDR1 SNHLY, CDR2 FYNNEI. The V and J ends lost 0 bases and 1 base, in that order; junction bases with no gene match: 4.

The receptor was derived from an elderly woman in good health. Sequencing was done on a sample of blood. The rearrangement joins TRBV2 to TRBJ2-5; 8 positions match TRBD2. The CDR3 DNA follows: TGTGCCAGCAGTGAAGCGGGCGGGGGGCCCCAAGAGACCCAGTACTTC. It translates to CASSEAGGGPQETQYF.